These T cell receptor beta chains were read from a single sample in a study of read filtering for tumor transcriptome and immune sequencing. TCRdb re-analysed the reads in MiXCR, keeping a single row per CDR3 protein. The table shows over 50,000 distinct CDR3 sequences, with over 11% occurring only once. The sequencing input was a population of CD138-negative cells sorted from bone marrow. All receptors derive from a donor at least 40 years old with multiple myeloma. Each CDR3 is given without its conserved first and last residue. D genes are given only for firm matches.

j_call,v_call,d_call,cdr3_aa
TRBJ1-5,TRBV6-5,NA,ASSYSGPGQPQH
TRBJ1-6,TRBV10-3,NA,AISEHGSQTHNSPLH
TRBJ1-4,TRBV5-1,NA,ASSVNNEKLF
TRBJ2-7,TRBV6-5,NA,ASSYTGRREQY
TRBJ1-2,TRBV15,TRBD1,ATSRSALGQLNYGYT
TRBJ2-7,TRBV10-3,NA,AISRASAEQY
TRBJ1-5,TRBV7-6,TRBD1,ASSLRQGPNQPQH
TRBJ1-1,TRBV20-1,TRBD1,SARDGTGRNTEAF
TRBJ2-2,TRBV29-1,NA,SVGTANTGELF
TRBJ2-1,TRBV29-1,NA,SVGVTSYNEQF
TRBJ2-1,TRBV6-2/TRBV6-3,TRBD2,ASSYPGLAYNEQF
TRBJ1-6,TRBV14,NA,ASSQAGGYGNSPLH
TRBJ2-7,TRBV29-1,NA,SVDGPRGPEQY
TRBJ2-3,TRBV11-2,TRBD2,ASSLGLAGATDTQY
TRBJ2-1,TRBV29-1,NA,SVEGNGRTGDNEQF
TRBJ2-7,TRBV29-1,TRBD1,SAGDRLTEQY
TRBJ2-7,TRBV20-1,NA,SARRPPSYEQY
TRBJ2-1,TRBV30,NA,AWSVGLSNEQF
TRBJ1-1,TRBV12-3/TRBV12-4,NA,ASSHPNREKGAF
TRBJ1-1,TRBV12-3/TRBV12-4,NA,ASSPSNPGAHLEAF
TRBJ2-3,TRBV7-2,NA,ASSHGGADTQY
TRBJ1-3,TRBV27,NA,ASSSLQGATGNTIY
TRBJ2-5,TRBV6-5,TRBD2,ASRPPGLAGEETQY
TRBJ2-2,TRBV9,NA,ASSVGTANTGELF
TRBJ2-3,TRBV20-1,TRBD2,SAPISGRSTDTQY
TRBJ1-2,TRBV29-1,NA,SVWGEGRYT
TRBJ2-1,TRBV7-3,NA,ASSEKVGSSYNEQF
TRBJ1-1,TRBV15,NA,ATSSDKGTEAF
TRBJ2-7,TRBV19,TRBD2,ASSTLAGAVGEQY
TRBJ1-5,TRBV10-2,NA,ASREQGQSQPQH
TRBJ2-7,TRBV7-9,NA,ASSSGLYEQY
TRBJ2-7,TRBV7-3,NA,ASSLTSAYEQY
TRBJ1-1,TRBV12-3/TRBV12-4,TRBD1,ASSDWDRENTEAF
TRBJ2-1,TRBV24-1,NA,ATRAGSYNEQF
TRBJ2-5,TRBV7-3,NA,ASSLLTSPETQY
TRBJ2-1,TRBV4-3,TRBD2,ASSQDPGLAAYNEQF
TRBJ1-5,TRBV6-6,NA,ASSVGSDRGNQPQH
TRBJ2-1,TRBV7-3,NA,ASSQMQGSVYNEQF
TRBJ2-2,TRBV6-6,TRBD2,ASSFVGRATGELF
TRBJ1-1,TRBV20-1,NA,SARDYSSTEAF
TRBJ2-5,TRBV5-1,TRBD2,ASSLRAGGVETQY
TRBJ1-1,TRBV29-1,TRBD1,SVVDRVPIDTEAF
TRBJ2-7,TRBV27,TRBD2,ASSLFLAGAVYEQY
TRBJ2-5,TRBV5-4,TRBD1,ASSWGTGKAETQY
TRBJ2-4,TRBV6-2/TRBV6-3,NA,ASSYSSGQMIQY
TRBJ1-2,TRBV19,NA,ASSWDSYGYT
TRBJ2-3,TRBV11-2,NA,ASSYSGHLTDTQY
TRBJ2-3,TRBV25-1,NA,ASSPQAGRGTDTQY
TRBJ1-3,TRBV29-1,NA,SVSLAGNTIY